A single sample gave rise to the 25 T cell receptor beta chains below, sequenced in a study of blood T cells in healthy people across ages. A second roughly 6 to 11 cycle PCR used barcoded and J-beta primers. TCRdb passed the 5' RACE reads through MiXCR, listing each CDR3 protein once. Among around 1,000,000 distinct CDR3 sequences listed, around 25% were seen once. These sequences were also reported in another study, on T cells of mothers and their children.

Material for sequencing was blood. The receptors shown here come from a girl aged 2-10 years in good health.

The DNA of the CDR3 is TGTGCCAGCAGCCAGACAGGGTCCAATAACTATGGCTACACCTTC. Its protein product is CASSQTGSNNYGYTF. The genes are TRBV2 and TRBJ1-2, with TRBD1 matching over 7 bases. With V trimmed by 6 bases and J by 1 base, 8 bases remained unmatched. This CDR3 comprises 15 residues. Germline V gives CDR1 SNHLY, CDR2 FYNNEI.

In this sample, this clonotype turned up a few times. This sequence joins TRBV20-1 and TRBJ1-1; D is uncertain. The CDR3 has 13 amino acids. Trimming took 2 bases from V and 2 from J, leaving 9 bases between them. From germline, CDR1 is DFQATT and CDR2 SNEGSKA (reference sequence). Here the CDR3 reads CSARQRANTEAFF. The CDR3 coding sequence is TGCAGTGCTAGACAGAGGGCTAACACTGAAGCTTTCTTT.

This clonotype was seen more than once but under ten times. The rearrangement uses TRBV6-6 and TRBJ2-7; 7 bases align to TRBD1. The ends lost 0 bases at V and 6 bases at J; junction bases unmatched: 5. The CDR3 extends over 14 amino acids. Per germline, CDR1 MNHNY and CDR2 SVGAGI (reference sequence). CDR3 residues: CASSYSVSGGEQYF. CDR3 in DNA: TGTGCCAGCAGTTACTCCGTCTCAGGGGGCGAGCAGTACTTC.

The V call is TRBV29-1, the J call TRBJ1-2; tentatively, D is TRBD1 (5 bases). With 6 bases removed from V and 1 base from J, the gap between germline ends came to 18 bases. The germline CDR1 and CDR2 sequences are SQVTM and ANQGSEA. The CDR3 loop spans 15 amino acids. In nucleotides, the CDR3 is TGCAGCGTCCCAAAGGTTGGGACTAATAACTATGGCTACACCTTC. Translation gives CSVPKVGTNNYGYTF.

This clonotype turned up a few times. V and J are TRBV18 and TRBJ2-7, with TRBD2 matching over 10 bases. In germline, CDR1 is KGHSH, CDR2 LQKENI. V was pared by 4 bases and J by 2 bases, with 8 bases of the junction left unmatched. The CDR3 extends over 16 amino acids. CDR3 sequence: CASSRLAGLLPYEQYF. CDR3 sequence (DNA): TGTGCCAGCTCACGACTAGCGGGTTTACTCCCCTACGAGCAGTACTTC.

A remark on this clonotype: An end of the junction differs from the germline gene, which may be a read error. V gene TRBV7-2 combines with J gene TRBJ1-4, with 8 positions matching TRBD1. This CDR3 has 15 residues. From germline, CDR1 is SGHTA and CDR2 FQGNSA. The CDR3 nucleotides read TGTGCCAGCAGCTTCGACAGGGGCAAGAATGAGAAACTGTTTTTT. This sequence encodes CASSFDRGKNEKLFF.

The CDR3 is CASGPGQGSYEQYF. The DNA for the CDR3 is TGTGCCAGCGGTCCGGGACAGGGCTCCTACGAGCAGTACTTC. The rearrangement joins TRBV27 to TRBJ2-7; 9 bases map to TRBD1. The CDR3 loop spans 14 amino acids. V lost 8 bases to trimming and J lost 0 bases; unmatched junction nucleotides: 5. Looked up from germline, CDR1 is MNHEY and CDR2 is SMNVEV (reference sequence).

This clonotype appeared a few times. V gene TRBV19 combines with J gene TRBJ1-5; a possible D gene is TRBD1 (6 bases). The CDR3 totals 14 residues. Between the trimmed V and J ends, which lost 5 bases and 7 bases, there was a span of 15 bases. Germline V gene data show CDR1 as LNHDA and CDR2 as SQIVND (reference sequence). This CDR3 is CASSPGAGVQPQHF. In DNA, the CDR3 is TGTGCCAGTAGTCCGGGGGCAGGGGTCCAGCCCCAGCATTTT.

In this sample, this clonotype turned up a few times. J is TRBJ1-2 and V is TRBV29-1; tentative D call: TRBD1 (6 bases). Trimming removed 7 bases at V and 9 bases at J, with 18 bases between. Germline CDR1 and CDR2: SQVTM and ANQGSEA. This CDR3 spans 12 amino acids. CDR3 in amino acids: CSGDVSQGSYTF. CDR3 DNA sequence: TGCAGCGGCGACGTCTCTCAGGGGAGCTACACCTTC.

This clonotype was seen a handful of times. A read error may produce the germline difference seen at one junction end. The rearrangement joins TRBV14 to TRBJ2-5, with TRBD2 identical over 12 bases. This CDR3 contains 20 residues. The germline V gene has CDR1 SGHDN and CDR2 FVKESK. In DNA, the CDR3 is TGTGCCAGTAGCCAAGATGGACTAGCGGGATATATTACCATGAAAGAGACCCAGTACTTC. Its protein is CASSQDGLAGYITMKETQYF.

The chain uses TRBV20-1 and TRBJ2-1; TRBD2 matches at 9 bases. Unmatched junction bases numbered 7, after V lost 3 bases and J lost 7 bases. Germline V gene sequence: CDR1 DFQATT, CDR2 SNEGSKA (reference sequence). The length of the CDR3 is 14 residues. CDR3 nucleotide sequence: TGCAGTGCTAGGAGCGCGGGGGGGTTAAATGAGCAGTTCTTC. The encoded protein is CSARSAGGLNEQFF.

The gene calls are TRBV6-6 and TRBJ2-7; D call uncertain. V was trimmed by 2 bases and J by 0 bases, leaving 14 bases between them. The CDR3 is made up of 16 amino acids. The germline V gene has CDR1 MNHNY and CDR2 SVGAGI (reference sequence). CDR3 bases: TGTGCCAGCAGTTACGTGTATGGACCCGGCTCCTACGAGCAGTACTTC. Amino acid sequence: CASSYVYGPGSYEQYF.

This clonotype has just a few counts. The gene calls are TRBV6-5 and TRBJ1-5; no clear D. Germline values: CDR1 MNHEY, CDR2 SVGAGI. The CDR3 contains 15 residues. V was pared by 0 bases and J by 1 base, with 7 bases between. The CDR3 DNA sequence: TGTGCCAGCAGTTACTCGGGCAACAGCAATCAGCCCCAGCATTTT. Translation gives CASSYSGNSNQPQHF.

The rearrangement joins TRBV20-1 to TRBJ2-7; possible D gene TRBD2, 5 bases. Germline lookup yields CDR1 DFQATT and CDR2 SNEGSKA (reference sequence). This CDR3 is built from 12 residues. Trimming removed 3 bases from V and 6 bases from J, with 12 bases in between. The CDR3, as DNA: TGCAGTGCTAGTGGGCCTAGCTCCGAGCAGTACTTC. Protein product: CSASGPSSEQYF.

This clonotype was detected only a few times. The rearrangement uses TRBV20-1 and TRBJ2-5; 8 bases line up with TRBD2. The CDR3 is made up of 13 amino acids. J lost 5 bases, V lost 3 bases, and 5 bases had no gene match. Germline V gene lookup returns CDR1 DFQATT and CDR2 SNEGSKA (reference sequence). CDR3 residues: CSARHPGGETQYF. As DNA, the CDR3 is TGCAGTGCTAGGCACCCGGGGGGGGAGACCCAGTACTTC.

The chain has TRBV15 and TRBJ2-2; D is undetermined. V was trimmed by 3 bases and J by 7 bases, leaving 6 bases between them. There are 12 residues in the CDR3. Germline assignment: CDR1 LNHNV and CDR2 YYDKDF (reference sequence). The CDR3 sequence is CATSRGFGELFF. The CDR3 nucleotides read TGTGCCACCAGCAGGGGGTTCGGGGAGCTGTTTTTT.

V is TRBV7-9 and J is TRBJ1-2; the D gene is possibly TRBD1 (6 bases). Trimming left V 1 base short and J 1 base short, with 16 bases between. Germline CDR1 SEHNR, CDR2 FQNEAQ (reference sequence). The CDR3 has 17 residues. CDR3 DNA: TGTGCCAGCAGCTTAGAACAGGGAGCGGGATATAACTATGGCTACACCTTC. Amino acids: CASSLEQGAGYNYGYTF.

The chain employs TRBV5-1 and TRBJ2-3, with D tentatively TRBD2 (5 bases). V was trimmed by 4 bases and J by 5 bases, leaving 14 bases between them. The germline gives CDR1 SGHRS, CDR2 YFSETQ. There are 14 residues in the CDR3. The CDR3 spells CASSTRILGDTQYF. DNA of the CDR3: TGCGCCAGCAGCACCCGGATACTAGGAGATACGCAGTATTTT.

Only one count was recorded for this clonotype. This chain uses TRBV6-1 with TRBJ2-1; TRBD1 aligns across 11 bases. Germline V gives CDR1 MNHNS, CDR2 SASEGT. The CDR3 contains 16 residues. V gave up 6 bases and J gave up 3 bases; unmatched junction bases: 7. Here the CDR3 reads CASRPGDRGNYNEQFF. DNA for the CDR3: TGTGCCAGCAGACCCGGGGACAGGGGGAACTACAATGAGCAGTTCTTC.

This clonotype has a handful of counts. The CDR3 spells CSARDLRILRQETQYF. CDR3 sequence (DNA): TGCAGTGCTAGAGATTTGAGAATTCTTCGGCAAGAGACCCAGTACTTC. The V gene is TRBV20-1, the J gene TRBJ2-5; D not resolved. The ends were cut back, 0 bases at V and 2 bases at J, with 16 bases in the middle. This CDR3 has 16 amino acids. Germline V gene sequence: CDR1 DFQATT, CDR2 SNEGSKA (reference sequence).

This clonotype was picked up a small number of times. The chain joins TRBV29-1 to TRBJ2-7, with D maybe TRBD2 (6 bases). Germline V gene sequence: CDR1 SQVTM, CDR2 ANQGSEA. Trimming took 2 bases from V and 6 from J, leaving 8 bases between them. CDR3 length: 11 amino acids. This chain's CDR3 is CSVELAFEQYF. CDR3 bases: TGCAGCGTTGAACTAGCGTTCGAGCAGTACTTC.

This chain links TRBV7-9 with TRBJ1-4; no clear D gene. Per the germline V gene, CDR1 is SEHNR and CDR2 is FQNEAQ (reference sequence). With 5 bases removed from V and 0 bases from J, the gap between germline ends came to 10 bases. The CDR3 consists of 15 residues. As DNA, the CDR3 is TGTGCCAGCAGCCCAGAATTTGCAACTAATGAAAAACTGTTTTTT. Its protein is CASSPEFATNEKLFF.

With respect to this clonotype: The germline gene is not matched at one end of the junction; a read error may be the cause. The rearrangement uses TRBV7-9 and TRBJ2-5; possible D gene TRBD1, 6 bases. The CDR3 consists of 14 residues. Germline CDR1 is SEHNR and CDR2 is FQNEAQ (reference sequence). CDR3 in amino acids: CASSLLGTQETQSF. The CDR3 nucleotides read TGTGCCAGCAGCTTACTGGGGACACAAGAGACCCAGTCCTTC.

Only a few counts were recorded for this clonotype. V and J are TRBV12-3 or TRBV12-4 and TRBJ1-2; the D gene is possibly TRBD1 (5 bases). This CDR3 spans 16 amino acids. V gave up 6 bases and J gave up 0 bases, with 17 bases separating them. CDR3 protein: CASRSYRDRTNYGYTF. CDR3 in DNA: TGTGCCAGCAGGTCTTACCGGGACCGGACTAACTATGGCTACACCTTC.

The chain couples TRBV29-1 to TRBJ1-2; a possible D gene is TRBD1 (5 bases). Trimming took off 4 bases at V and 6 bases at J, with 18 bases between the two ends. The CDR3 is 14 amino acids. Germline CDR1 is SQVTM and CDR2 is ANQGSEA. CDR3 residues: CSVVGGQGKNGYTF. In nucleotides, the CDR3 is TGCAGCGTTGTTGGCGGGCAGGGAAAGAATGGCTACACCTTC. Variable domain in full (rest from reference TRBV29-1 and TRBJ1-2): SAVISQKPSRDICQRGTSLTIQCQVDSQVTMMFWYRQQPGQSLTLIATANQGSEATYESGFVIDKFPISRPNLTFSTLTVSNMSPEDSSIYLCSVVGGQGKNGYTFGSGTRLTVV.